The present entry profiles one T cell receptor beta chain with its context. The data were obtained in a study of control samples from healthy donors and cancer patients. V lost 3 bases, J lost 8 bases, and 14 bases lay in between. The CDR3 consists of 15 residues. Looked up from germline, CDR1 is SGHTA and CDR2 is FQGNSA. Libraries were prepared by immunoSEQ multiplex PCR; TCRdb keeps only in-frame clonotypes and omits some of them. The table records some 54,000 clones, around 97% of them present only once. V usage is TRBV7-2 and J usage is TRBJ1-6; possible D gene TRBD1, 5 bases. Sample: blood. This TCR derives from a woman aged 25 to 39 in good health. The DNA of the CDR3 is TGTGCCAGCAGCTTTAGGGGCGCTTGGGATTCACCCCTCCACTTT. The encoded protein is CASSFRGAWDSPLHF.